This T cell receptor (beta chain) is from a study of spatial heterogeneity in lung cancer. Background on the study: TCR and UMI combinations that were unique each appeared, on average, more than ten times in raw reads. General study results and limits: The study found that expanded intratumoral alpha and beta TCR counts tracked tumor mutation counts.

Time point of the sample: sample taken at primary tumor resection. The cohort: about 79 early-stage, untreated non-small cell lung cancer patients. This clonotype was detected only a few times. Its antigen is not identified. CDR3 length equals 16 residues. Germline V gives CDR1 LGHNA, CDR2 YNFKEQ. V was pared by 3 bases and J by 0 bases, with 11 bases between. TCRdb redid the calling of the 5' RACE reads with MiXCR, one entry per CDR3 protein. The profile shows about 27,000 distinct CDR3 sequences, 7% to 7.5% of them singletons. The V and J genes are TRBV4-2 and TRBJ1-4; D gene ambiguous. The sequence was obtained from a male donor with early-stage non-small cell lung cancer. This material consisted of lung tumor tissue, taken at surgery. The CDR3 DNA is TGTGCCAGCAGCCAGGTGTACAGCGCAACTAATGAAAAACTGTTTTTT. This translates into CASSQVYSATNEKLFF.